One sample yielded the 10 T cell receptor beta chains listed below, sequenced in a study of blood T cell repertoires in COVID-19. Sequencing used immunoSEQ multiplex PCR; TCRdb keeps in-frame clones, though not all of them. The sample yields about 140,000 clones, approximately 90% seen once. Sequencing was done on a sample of peripheral blood. The source of these receptors is a man in his sixties with active or convalescent COVID-19.

The CDR3: CAWILQGGESPLHF. CDR3 nucleotides: TGTGCCTGGATCCTTCAAGGGGGGGAATCACCCCTCCACTTT. The V call is TRBV30, the J call TRBJ1-6; a possible D gene is TRBD1 (6 bases). Trimming shortened V by 4 bases and J by 10 bases, and 17 bases separated the two germline ends. The CDR3 contains 14 residues. CDR1 GTSNPN and CDR2 SVGIG come from the germline V gene (reference sequence). The full variable domain, its missing parts supplied by reference TRBV30 and TRBJ1-6, is SQTIHQWPATLVQPVGSPLSLECTVEGTSNPNLYWYRQAAGRGLQLLFYSVGIGQISSEVPQNLSASRPQDRQFILSSKKLLLSDSGFYLCAWILQGGESPLHFGNGTRLTVT.

The J gene is TRBJ2-2, the V gene TRBV3-1 (or the pseudogene TRBV3-2); 12 bases agree with TRBD2. Germline V lookup: CDR1 LGHDT, CDR2 YNNKEL (reference sequence). V lost 1 base, J lost 3 bases, and 9 bases stayed unmatched. The CDR3 totals 19 residues. In nucleotides, the CDR3 is TGTGCCAGCAGCCAAGGAGGGCCTAGCGGGAGGGCATACACCGGGGAGCTGTTTTTT. This gives the protein CASSQGGPSGRAYTGELFF.

This clone came up once. The rearrangement links TRBV3-1 (or the pseudogene TRBV3-2) to TRBJ2-1, with a possible D match to TRBD2 (6 bases). V was cut by 0 bases and J by 8 bases, with 32 bases left in between. Germline CDR1 and CDR2: LGHDT and YNNKEL (reference sequence). The CDR3 extends over 21 amino acids. The DNA of the CDR3 is TGTGCCAGCAGCCAAGACCCTTTACTAGCAAATCAACTAAGGGGCCCCCATGAGCAGTTCTTC. Translated: CASSQDPLLANQLRGPHEQFF.

The CDR3 nucleotides read TGTGCCAGCAGACAACACGACCAGGCCTTTTCACCCCTCCACTTT. This translates into CASRQHDQAFSPLHF. The chain uses TRBV2 and TRBJ1-6, with no clear D. This CDR3 contains 15 residues. Germline V gene sequence: CDR1 SNHLY, CDR2 FYNNEI. V gave up 6 bases and J gave up 9 bases, with 18 bases separating them. Combining the CDR3 with reference TRBV2 and TRBJ1-6 gives the whole variable domain EPEVTQTPSHQVTQMGQEVILRCVPISNHLYFYWYRQILGQKVEFLVSFYNNEISEKSEIFDDQFSVERPDGSNFTLKIRSTKLEDSAMYFCASRQHDQAFSPLHFGNGTRLTVT.

This clone was counted a single time. This chain links TRBV27 with TRBJ2-5; tentative D call: TRBD1 (5 bases). This CDR3 is 12 amino acids long. Trimming took off 3 bases at V and 4 bases at J, with 6 bases between the two ends. Looked up from germline, CDR1 is MNHEY and CDR2 is SMNVEV (reference sequence). The CDR3 sequence: CASSFTGETQYF. The CDR3 nucleotides are TGTGCCAGCAGTTTCACAGGAGAGACCCAGTACTTC.

This chain links TRBV3-1 (or the pseudogene TRBV3-2) with TRBJ2-1; D is unresolved. V was pared by 5 bases and J by 0 bases, with 11 bases between. In germline, CDR1 is LGHDT, CDR2 YNNKEL (reference sequence). The CDR3 runs 15 residues. The CDR3 DNA reads TGTGCCAGCAGCTATTCTAGTAGCTCCTACAATGAGCAGTTCTTC. The encoded protein is CASSYSSSSYNEQFF.

The V gene is TRBV2, the J gene TRBJ2-5; D might be TRBD2 (5 bases). The CDR3 covers 15 residues. From germline, CDR1 is SNHLY and CDR2 FYNNEI. The ends were cut back, 4 bases at V and 5 bases at J, with 17 bases in the middle. For the CDR3, the DNA is TGTGCCAGCAGTGCTCTTGTGGCCGGGGTGGAGACCCAGTACTTC. Its protein is CASSALVAGVETQYF.

The gene calls are TRBV15 and TRBJ2-5; no definite D call. Trimming left V 5 bases short and J 5 bases short, with 15 bases between. Germline CDR1 reads LNHNV; CDR2 reads YYDKDF (reference sequence). The CDR3 consists of 14 residues. The CDR3 spells CATSPYGSGETQYF. As DNA, the CDR3 is TGTGCCACCAGCCCCTACGGGTCCGGGGAGACCCAGTACTTC. The entire variable domain, with the rest obtained from reference TRBV15 and TRBJ2-5, is as follows: DAMVIQNPRYQVTQFGKPVTLSCSQTLNHNVMYWYQQKSSQAPKLLFHYYDKDFNNEADTPDNFQSRRPNTSFCFLDIRSPGLGDTAMYLCATSPYGSGETQYFGPGTRLLVL.

The chain is built from TRBV5-4 and TRBJ2-2, with D maybe TRBD2 (5 bases). Looked up from germline, CDR1 is SGHNT and CDR2 is YYREEE (reference sequence). Trimming left V 2 bases short and J 0 bases short, with 8 bases between. CDR3 length: 15 residues. In DNA, the CDR3 is TGTGCCAGCAGCTTACGGACTTCGAACACCGGGGAGCTGTTTTTT. Translating it yields CASSLRTSNTGELFF.

The chain combines TRBV5-4 with TRBJ2-3; the match to TRBD2 covers 13 bases. Losses at the gene ends were 4 bases for V and 4 bases for J; bases not matched to a gene: 9. The CDR3 length is 17 residues. In germline, CDR1 is SGHNT, CDR2 YYREEE (reference sequence). DNA for the CDR3: TGTGCCAGCAGCCGATATACTAGCGGGGGGGCGGCAGATACGCAGTATTTT. Its translation: CASSRYTSGGAADTQYF.